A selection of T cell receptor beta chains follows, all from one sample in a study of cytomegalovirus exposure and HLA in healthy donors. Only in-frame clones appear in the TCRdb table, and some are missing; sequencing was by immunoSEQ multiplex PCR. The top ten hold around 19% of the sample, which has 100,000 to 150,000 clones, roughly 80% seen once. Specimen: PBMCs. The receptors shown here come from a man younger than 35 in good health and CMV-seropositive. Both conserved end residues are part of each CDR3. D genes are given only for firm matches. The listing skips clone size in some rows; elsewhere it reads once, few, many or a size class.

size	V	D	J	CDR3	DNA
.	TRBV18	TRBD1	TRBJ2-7	CASSLGTNRQGAYEQYF	TGTGCCAGCTCGCTGGGTACCAATCGACAGGGGGCCTACGAGCAGTACTTC
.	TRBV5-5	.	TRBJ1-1	CASSLVVNTEAFF	TGTGCCAGCAGCTTGGTCGTGAACACTGAAGCTTTCTTT
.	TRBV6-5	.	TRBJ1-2	CASSYSNYVGGGYTF	TGTGCCAGCAGTTACTCGAACTACGTGGGAGGTGGCTACACCTTC
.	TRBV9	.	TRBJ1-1	CASSVDGNTEAFF	TGTGCCAGCAGCGTAGATGGCAACACTGAAGCTTTCTTT
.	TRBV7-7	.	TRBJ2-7	CASSALQGNEQYF	TGTGCCAGCAGCGCTCTCCAGGGGAACGAGCAGTACTTC
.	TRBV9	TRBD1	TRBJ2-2	CASSLGTGNTGELFF	TGTGCCAGCAGCTTGGGGACAGGGAACACCGGGGAGCTGTTTTTT
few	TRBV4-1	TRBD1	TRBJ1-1	CASSHDRGTEAFF	TGCGCCAGCAGCCATGACAGGGGGACTGAAGCTTTCTTT
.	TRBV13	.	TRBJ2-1	CASSLSPRAPVHNEQFF	TGTGCCAGCAGCTTATCGCCCAGGGCTCCCGTTCACAATGAGCAGTTCTTC
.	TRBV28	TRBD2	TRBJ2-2	CASSLLTPGLGDTGELFF	TGTGCCAGCAGTTTGCTTACACCGGGACTAGGGGACACCGGGGAGCTGTTTTTT
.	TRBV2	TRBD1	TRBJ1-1	CASNRQGVLQNTEAFF	TGTGCCAGCAATCGTCAGGGGGTATTACAGAACACTGAAGCTTTCTTT
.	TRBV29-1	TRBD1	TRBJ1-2	CSVEGYTGGKVDYGYTF	TGCAGCGTTGAGGGATATACAGGGGGCAAGGTGGACTATGGCTACACCTTC
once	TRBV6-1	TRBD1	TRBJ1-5	CASSQGNQPQHF	TGTGCCAGTTCACAGGGGAACCAGCCCCAGCATTTT
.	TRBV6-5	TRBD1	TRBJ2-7	CASRRGQGSYEQYF	TGTGCCAGCAGGCGGGGACAGGGGTCCTACGAGCAGTACTTC
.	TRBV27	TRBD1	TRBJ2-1	CASSWTGTEQFF	TGTGCCAGCAGTTGGACAGGTACTGAGCAGTTCTTC
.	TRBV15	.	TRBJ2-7	CATSLPGPGLGQYF	TGTGCCACCAGCCTCCCGGGACCGGGACTGGGGCAGTACTTC
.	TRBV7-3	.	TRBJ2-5	CASSLMPMGGGETQYF	TGTGCCAGCAGCTTAATGCCGATGGGGGGTGGAGAGACCCAGTACTTC
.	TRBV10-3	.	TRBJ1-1	CAISLGGENTEAFF	TGTGCCATCTCACTGGGGGGGGAAAACACTGAAGCTTTCTTT
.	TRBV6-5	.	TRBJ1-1	CASSSLTVGTEAFF	TGTGCCAGCAGTTCCCTGACAGTGGGAACTGAAGCTTTCTTT
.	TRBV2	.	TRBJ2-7	CASSQGGDEQYF	TGTGCCAGCAGCCAAGGGGGGGACGAGCAGTACTTC
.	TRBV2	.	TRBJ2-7	CASREESYEQYF	TGTGCCAGCAGGGAGGAGTCCTACGAGCAGTACTTC
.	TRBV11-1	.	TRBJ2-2	CASRRQPNTGELFF	TGTGCCAGCAGGCGACAGCCAAACACCGGGGAGCTGTTTTTT
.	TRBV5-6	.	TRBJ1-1	CASSSGDKNTEAFF	TGTGCCAGCAGCAGTGGGGACAAGAACACTGAAGCTTTCTTT
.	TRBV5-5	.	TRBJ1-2	CASSLVTADYGYTF	TGTGCCAGCAGCTTGGTGACAGCCGATTATGGCTACACCTTC
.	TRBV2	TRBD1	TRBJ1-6	CASDPAGQAYNSPLHF	TGTGCCAGCGACCCAGCCGGACAGGCGTATAATTCACCCCTCCACTTT
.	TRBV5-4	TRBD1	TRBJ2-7	CASSPTGILYEQYF	TGTGCCAGCAGCCCGACAGGGATTCTCTACGAGCAGTACTTC
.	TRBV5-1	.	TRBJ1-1	CASSRLEGMSDTEAFF	TGCGCCAGCAGCCGTTTGGAGGGGATGTCGGACACTGAAGCTTTCTTT
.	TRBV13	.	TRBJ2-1	CASRNFKSEIYNEQFF	TGTGCCAGCCGGAACTTCAAAAGCGAGATATACAATGAGCAGTTCTTC
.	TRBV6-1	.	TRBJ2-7	CASSPPPSYEQYF	TGTGCCAGCAGTCCTCCTCCCTCCTACGAGCAGTACTTC
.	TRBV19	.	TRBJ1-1	CASSIPLLNTEAFF	TGTGCCAGTAGTATACCACTTTTGAACACTGAAGCTTTCTTT
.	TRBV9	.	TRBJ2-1	CASSGGGAGGYNEQFF	TGTGCCAGCAGCGGAGGAGGGGCAGGTGGCTACAATGAGCAGTTCTTC
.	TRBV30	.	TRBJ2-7	CAWSVGQGSYEQYF	TGTGCCTGGAGTGTAGGGCAGGGTTCCTACGAGCAGTACTTC
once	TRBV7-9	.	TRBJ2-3	CASSLVGLSTQYF	TGTGCCAGCAGCTTAGTGGGGCTGAGTACGCAGTATTTT
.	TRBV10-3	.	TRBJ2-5	CAISESPDQETQYF	TGTGCCATCAGTGAGTCCCCAGATCAAGAGACCCAGTACTTC
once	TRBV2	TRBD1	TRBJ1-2	CASRRPGQGNYGYTF	TGTGCCAGCAGACGACCGGGACAGGGAAACTATGGCTACACCTTC
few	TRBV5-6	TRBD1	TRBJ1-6	CASIPGAGGSPLHF	TGTGCCAGCATCCCAGGGGCAGGGGGTTCACCCCTCCACTTT
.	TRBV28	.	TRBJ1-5	CASSLFTASNQPQHF	TGTGCCAGCAGTTTATTTACAGCAAGCAATCAGCCCCAGCATTTT
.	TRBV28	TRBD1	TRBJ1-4	CASSLGAGGREKLFF	TGTGCCAGCAGCCTAGGTGCAGGGGGCCGTGAAAAACTGTTTTTT
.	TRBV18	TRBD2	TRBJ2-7	CASSPPSGVSYEQYF	TGTGCCAGCTCACCACCTAGCGGGGTCTCCTACGAGCAGTACTTC
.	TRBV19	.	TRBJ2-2	CASSTGGTNTGELFF	TGTGCCAGTAGTACTGGGGGGACGAACACCGGGGAGCTGTTTTTT
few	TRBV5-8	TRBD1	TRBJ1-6	CASSFYTRDREDSPLHF	TGTGCCAGCAGCTTTTATACCCGGGACAGGGAAGATTCACCCCTCCACTTT
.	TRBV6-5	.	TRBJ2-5	CASSIHRAQETQYF	TGTGCCAGCAGTATTCACAGGGCTCAAGAGACCCAGTACTTC
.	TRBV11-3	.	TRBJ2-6	CASSPGTSGANVLTF	TGTGCCAGCAGCCCGGGAACCTCTGGGGCCAACGTCCTGACTTTC
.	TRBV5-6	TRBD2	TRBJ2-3	CASSPGLAGAGGTQYF	TGTGCCAGCAGCCCTGGACTAGCGGGGGCCGGGGGTACGCAGTATTTT
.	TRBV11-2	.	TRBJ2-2	CASRGGAGGRNTGELFF	TGTGCCAGCAGGGGGGGGGCGGGTGGGAGGAACACCGGGGAGCTGTTTTTT
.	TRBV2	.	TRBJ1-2	CASVQVYGYGYTF	TGTGCCAGCGTTCAGGTCTACGGCTATGGCTACACCTTC
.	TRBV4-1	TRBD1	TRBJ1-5	CASSQGDRRNSNQPQHF	TGCGCCAGCAGCCAAGGGGACAGGAGGAATAGCAATCAGCCCCAGCATTTT
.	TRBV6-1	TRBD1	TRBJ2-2	CATGGGNTGELFF	TGTGCCACAGGGGGCGGGAACACCGGGGAGCTGTTTTTT
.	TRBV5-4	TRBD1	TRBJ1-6	CASSLGDRGSPLHF	TGTGCCAGCAGCTTGGGCGACAGGGGTTCACCCCTCCACTTT
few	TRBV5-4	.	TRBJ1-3	CASSPDTGNTIYF	TGTGCCAGCAGCCCGGACACTGGAAACACCATATATTTT
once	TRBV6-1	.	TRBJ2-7	CAIFPTGPYEQYF	TGTGCCATCTTCCCCACAGGGCCCTACGAGCAGTACTTC
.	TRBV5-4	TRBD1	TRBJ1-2	CASSLDRGRGYTF	TGTGCCAGCAGCCTAGACAGGGGACGTGGCTACACCTTC
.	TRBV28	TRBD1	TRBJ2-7	CASTTLGQGANYEQYF	TGTGCCAGCACTACCCTCGGCCAGGGGGCAAATTACGAGCAGTACTTC
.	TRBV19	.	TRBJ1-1	CASSAGLNTEAFF	TGTGCCAGCTCGGCGGGTCTGAACACTGAAGCTTTCTTT
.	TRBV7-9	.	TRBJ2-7	CASSREAASYEQYF	TGTGCCAGCAGCCGAGAAGCGGCCTCCTACGAGCAGTACTTC
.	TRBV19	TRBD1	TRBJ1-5	CASSAYRDRVHQPQHF	TGTGCCAGTAGTGCGTACCGGGACAGAGTTCATCAGCCCCAGCATTTT
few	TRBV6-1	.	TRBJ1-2	CASSVTGAMERGYGYTF	TGTGCCAGCAGTGTAACTGGGGCCATGGAAAGGGGCTATGGCTACACCTTC
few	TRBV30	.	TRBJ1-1	CAWSRQNTEAFF	TGTGCCTGGAGCAGGCAGAACACTGAAGCTTTCTTT